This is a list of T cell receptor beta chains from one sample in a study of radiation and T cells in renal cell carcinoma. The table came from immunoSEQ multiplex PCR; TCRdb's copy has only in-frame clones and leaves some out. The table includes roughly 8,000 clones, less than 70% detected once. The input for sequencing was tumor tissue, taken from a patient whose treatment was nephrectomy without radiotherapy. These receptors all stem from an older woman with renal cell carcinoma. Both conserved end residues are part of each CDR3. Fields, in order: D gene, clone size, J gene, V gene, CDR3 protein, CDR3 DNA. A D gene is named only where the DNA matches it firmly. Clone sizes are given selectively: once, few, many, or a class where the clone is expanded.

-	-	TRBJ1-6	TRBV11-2	CASSSGRFANSPLHF	TGTGCCAGCAGCTCGGGGAGGTTCGCTAATTCACCCCTCCACTTT
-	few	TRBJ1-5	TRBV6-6	CASTMAANQPQHF	TGTGCCAGCACCATGGCAGCTAATCAGCCCCAGCATTTT
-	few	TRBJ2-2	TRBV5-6	CASSPSPSGNTGELFF	TGTGCCAGCAGCCCGAGCCCATCCGGGAACACCGGGGAGCTGTTTTTT
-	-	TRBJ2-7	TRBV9	CASSTDILPSDEQYF	TGTGCCAGCAGCACAGACATCCTCCCTTCGGACGAGCAGTACTTC
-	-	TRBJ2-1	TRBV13	CASSLASNEQFF	TGTGCCAGCAGCTTAGCCAGCAATGAGCAGTTCTTC
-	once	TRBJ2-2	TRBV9	CASSVAAGSTGELFF	TGTGCCAGCAGCGTAGCGGCAGGGAGCACCGGGGAGCTGTTTTTT
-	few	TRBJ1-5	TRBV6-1	CASSWDGSKPQPQHF	TGTGCCAGCAGCTGGGACGGGAGCAAGCCTCAGCCCCAGCATTTT
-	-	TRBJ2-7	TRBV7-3	CASSAEGARIDEQYF	TGTGCCAGCAGCGCCGAGGGAGCTAGGATAGACGAGCAGTACTTC
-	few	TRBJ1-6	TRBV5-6	CASSSGAGYSPLHF	TGTGCCAGCAGCTCAGGGGCGGGATATTCACCCCTCCACTTT
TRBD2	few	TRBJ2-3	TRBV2	CASNTGRSGTDTQYF	TGTGCCAGCAACACCGGGAGGTCGGGGACAGATACGCAGTATTTT
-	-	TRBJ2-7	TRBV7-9	CASSSPEGEISYEQYF	TGTGCCAGCAGCTCCCCCGAAGGGGAAATCTCCTACGAGCAGTACTTC
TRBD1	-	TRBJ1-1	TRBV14	CASSYTRQGSTEAFF	TGTGCCAGCAGCTACACCAGACAGGGCAGCACTGAAGCTTTCTTT
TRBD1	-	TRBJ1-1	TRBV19	CATKDRLNTEAFF	TGTGCCACCAAGGACAGGCTGAACACTGAAGCTTTCTTT
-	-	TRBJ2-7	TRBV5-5	CASSSGTSRSEQYF	TGTGCCAGCAGCTCCGGGACATCCCGGTCCGAGCAGTACTTC
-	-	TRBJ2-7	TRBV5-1	CASSSEGVLLYEQYF	TGCGCCAGCAGCAGCGAAGGGGTTTTATTATACGAGCAGTACTTC
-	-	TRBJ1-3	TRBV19	CASSLAGDLRNTIYF	TGTGCCAGTAGTTTGGCAGGGGACTTGAGAAACACCATATATTTT
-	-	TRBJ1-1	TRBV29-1	CSVKDSMNTEAFF	TGCAGCGTTAAAGACAGTATGAACACTGAAGCTTTCTTT
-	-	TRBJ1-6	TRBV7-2	CASSLKTRNNSPLHF	TGTGCCAGCAGCTTAAAGACACGGAATAATTCACCCCTCCACTTT
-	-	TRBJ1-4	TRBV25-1	CASGSLNPTNEKLFF	TGTGCCAGCGGAAGTTTAAACCCAACTAATGAGAAACTGTTTTTT
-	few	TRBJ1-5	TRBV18	CASSPGFNQPQHF	TGTGCCAGCTCACCAGGTTTTAATCAGCCCCAGCATTTT
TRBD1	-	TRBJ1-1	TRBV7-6	CASSAGTGGYGTEAFF	TGTGCCAGCAGCGCAGGGACAGGGGGCTATGGGACTGAAGCTTTCTTT
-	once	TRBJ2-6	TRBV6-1	CASSERATGTGANVLTF	TGTGCCAGCAGTGAGCGTGCGACGGGGACCGGGGCCAACGTCCTGACTTTC
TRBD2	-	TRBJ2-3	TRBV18	CASSPERGLTDTQYF	TGTGCCAGCTCACCCGAGCGGGGGTTGACAGATACGCAGTATTTT
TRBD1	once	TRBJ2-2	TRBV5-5	CASSSTGIKGTGELFF	TGTGCCAGCAGCTCGACAGGGATTAAAGGCACCGGGGAGCTGTTTTTT
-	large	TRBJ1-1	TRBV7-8	CASSSHGGGTEAFF	TGTGCCAGCAGCTCCCATGGGGGAGGCACTGAAGCTTTCTTT
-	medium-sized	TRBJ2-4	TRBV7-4	CASSPQAAKNIQYF	TGTGCCAGCAGCCCCCAGGCAGCCAAAAACATTCAGTACTTC
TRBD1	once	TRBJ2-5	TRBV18	CASSTTGRETQYF	TGTGCCAGCTCAACGACAGGGCGCGAGACCCAGTACTTC
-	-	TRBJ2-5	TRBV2	CASSEAGGAETQYF	TGTGCCAGCAGTGAAGCAGGAGGGGCCGAGACCCAGTACTTC
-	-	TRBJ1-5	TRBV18	CASNVGEGTQHF	TGTGCCAGCAACGTGGGAGAAGGGACCCAGCATTTT
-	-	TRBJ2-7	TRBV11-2	CASSLDRAGGTYEQYF	TGTGCCAGCAGCTTAGATAGGGCAGGGGGGACCTACGAGCAGTACTTC
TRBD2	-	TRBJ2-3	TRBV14	CASSLKRGSYTDTQYF	TGTGCCAGCAGTCTAAAGCGGGGGTCATACACAGATACGCAGTATTTT
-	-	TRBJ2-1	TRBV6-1	CASSHLGQGGFF	TGTGCCAGCAGTCACCTGGGGCAGGGGGGGTTCTTC
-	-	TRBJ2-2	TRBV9	CASSEHHTGELFF	TGTGCCAGCAGCGAGCATCACACCGGGGAGCTGTTTTTT
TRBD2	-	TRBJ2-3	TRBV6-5	CASSYPAGGRGDTQYF	TGTGCCAGCAGTTACCCTGCGGGGGGTCGTGGAGATACGCAGTATTTT
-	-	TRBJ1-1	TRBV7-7	CASSLRMNTEAFF	TGTGCTAGCAGCTTAAGAATGAACACTGAAGCTTTCTTT
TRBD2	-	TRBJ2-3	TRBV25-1	CASSVGGGALDTQYF	TGTGCCAGCAGTGTCGGCGGGGGGGCCTTGGATACGCAGTATTTT
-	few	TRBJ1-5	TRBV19	CASSRTGVLGNQPQHF	TGTGCCAGTAGTCGAACGGGGGTTCTAGGCAATCAGCCCCAGCATTTT
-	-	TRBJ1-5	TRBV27	CASSLGGRSNQPQHF	TGTGCCAGCAGTTTAGGGGGAAGAAGCAATCAGCCCCAGCATTTT
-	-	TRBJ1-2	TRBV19	CASSIGRDYGYTF	TGTGCCAGTAGTATAGGGCGGGACTATGGCTACACCTTC
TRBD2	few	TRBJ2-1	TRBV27	CASSSTSEDEQFF	TGTGCCAGCAGTTCAACTAGCGAAGATGAGCAGTTCTTC
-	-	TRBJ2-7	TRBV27	CASSLSGTGRPYEQYF	TGTGCCAGCAGTTTATCTGGCACAGGGAGGCCCTACGAGCAGTACTTC
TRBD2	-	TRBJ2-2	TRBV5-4	CASSAASGGHGELFF	TGTGCCAGCAGCGCGGCTAGCGGGGGGCATGGGGAGCTGTTTTTT
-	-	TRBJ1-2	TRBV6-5	CASSYSTGYGYTF	TGTGCCAGCAGTTACTCGACGGGATATGGCTACACCTTC
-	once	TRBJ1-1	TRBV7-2	CASSRGGTANTEAFF	TGTGCCAGCAGCCGGGGGGGGACGGCTAACACTGAAGCTTTCTTT